The 24 T cell receptor beta chains listed next were all sequenced from one sample in a study of quantifying T cell responses using KT2 cells. Study summary: Reverse transcription used primers in the TCR alpha and beta constant regions.

Each cDNA got a UMI-containing oligo ligated at its 3' end. First-round PCR used about 4 cycles and beta primers RC1.1 and RC1.2 covering TRBC1 and TRBC2. MiXCR, run by TCRdb on the UMI-ligation and nested PCR reads, gives a single entry per CDR3 protein. The data show 50,000 to 70,000 distinct CDR3 sequences, roughly an eighth seen once. Sequencing used PBMCs spiked with cells of the T cell clone KT2. The receptors were sampled from a human donor.

This clonotype turned up a few times. Written as DNA, the CDR3 is TGCAGTGCCGCCTCCAGGGTCAGCTCCTACGAGCAGTACTTC. This sequence encodes CSAASRVSSYEQYF. The V gene is TRBV20-1, the J gene TRBJ2-7; the D gene is possibly TRBD1 (5 bases). Germline loops: CDR1 DFQATT, CDR2 SNEGSKA (reference sequence). V was trimmed by 6 bases and J by 0 bases, leaving 15 bases between them. The CDR3 length is 14 residues.

This sequence joins TRBV5-6 and TRBJ2-7; D call uncertain. The germline V gene has CDR1 SGHDT and CDR2 YYEEEE. V lost 4 bases and J 2 bases, leaving 13 bases between the germline ends. The CDR3 runs to 14 residues. The DNA for the CDR3 is TGTGCCAGCAGCCCGTGGACGGTAGCCTACGAGCAGTACTTC. This translates into CASSPWTVAYEQYF.

The J gene is TRBJ2-7, the V gene TRBV15; TRBD1 matches at 10 bases. Germline CDR1 and CDR2: LNHNV and YYDKDF (reference sequence). This CDR3 is built from 18 residues. J gave up 6 bases and V 0 bases, and 14 bases lay outside the gene matches. CDR3 sequence: CATSRDINAMTGGGEQYF. The CDR3 bases are TGTGCCACCAGCAGAGATATCAATGCTATGACAGGGGGCGGCGAGCAGTACTTC.

This sequence joins TRBV6-5 and TRBJ1-6, with no clear D. Germline V gene data show CDR1 as MNHEY and CDR2 as SVGAGI. There are 15 residues in the CDR3. Trimming shortened V by 7 bases and J by 7 bases, and 17 bases separated the two germline ends. The CDR3 spells CASTSLGAGNSPLHF. CDR3 DNA: TGTGCCAGCACTAGTCTCGGCGCGGGGAATTCACCCCTCCACTTT.

This clonotype was picked up many times. The CDR3 sequence: CASSQGVGQNTEAFF. The CDR3 DNA reads TGTGCCAGCAGCCAAGGAGTTGGACAGAACACTGAAGCTTTCTTT. The chain recombines TRBV4-2 with TRBJ1-1, with D perhaps matching TRBD1 (5 bases). There are 15 residues in the CDR3. Germline V lookup: CDR1 LGHNA, CDR2 YNFKEQ. Deletions cut 1 base from V and 1 base from J, with 10 bases between.

The sample holds many counts of this clonotype. The genes are TRBV7-2 and TRBJ2-3; TRBD2 might be the D (5 bases). This CDR3 is built from 16 residues. V lost 3 bases, J lost 6 bases, and 19 bases lay in between. The germline V gene has CDR1 SGHTA and CDR2 FQGNSA. CDR3: CASSFSPLLVNDTQYF. Here the CDR3 DNA reads TGTGCCAGCAGCTTTTCCCCCCTACTAGTCAACGATACGCAGTATTTT.

V is TRBV29-1 and J is TRBJ2-7; D unclear. The CDR3 spans 14 residues. The ends were cut back, 7 bases at V and 0 bases at J, with 16 bases in the middle. In germline, CDR1 is SQVTM, CDR2 ANQGSEA. The CDR3 loop is CSAYLEEYSYEQYF. CDR3 DNA: TGCAGCGCCTACCTTGAAGAGTACTCCTACGAGCAGTACTTC.

In its sample, this clonotype was seen many times. The V and J genes are TRBV15 and TRBJ2-1; 7 bases line up with TRBD2. V shed 0 bases and J 4 bases; nucleotides not matched to a gene: 6. There are 16 residues in the CDR3. Germline V lookup: CDR1 LNHNV, CDR2 YYDKDF (reference sequence). The chain's CDR3 is CATSRDSSGAYNEQFF. The CDR3 nucleotides are TGTGCCACCAGCAGAGATTCTAGCGGTGCATACAATGAGCAGTTCTTC.

This clonotype was seen at least ten times. This rearrangement joins TRBV5-5 to TRBJ2-5; 11 bases line up with TRBD1. There are 15 residues in the CDR3. After removal of 4 bases from V and 5 bases from J, the junction contained 7 bases not matched to a gene. Germline V gene lookup returns CDR1 SGHKS and CDR2 YYEKEE (reference sequence). CDR3 bases: TGTGCCAGCAGCAAAGGACAGGGGGCCGATGAGACCCAGTACTTC. Translation gives CASSKGQGADETQYF. The full variable domain, with the rest looked up from reference TRBV5-5 and TRBJ2-5, is DAGVTQSPTHLIKTRGQQVTLRCSPISGHKSVSWYQQVLGQGPQFIFQYYEKEERGRGNFPDRFSARQFPNYSSELNVNALLLGDSALYLCASSKGQGADETQYFGPGTRLLVL.

This clonotype has just a few counts. V gene TRBV2 combines with J gene TRBJ1-6; D is unclear. The CDR3 covers 14 residues. Germline lookup yields CDR1 SNHLY and CDR2 FYNNEI. V lost 2 bases to trimming and J lost 7 bases, with 9 bases between them. The chain's CDR3 is CASSERVGNSPLHF. CDR3 sequence (DNA): TGTGCCAGCAGTGAACGTGTAGGAAATTCACCCCTCCACTTT. Drawing the rest from reference TRBV2 and TRBJ1-6, the complete variable domain is EPEVTQTPSHQVTQMGQEVILRCVPISNHLYFYWYRQILGQKVEFLVSFYNNEISEKSEIFDDQFSVERPDGSNFTLKIRSTKLEDSAMYFCASSERVGNSPLHFGNGTRLTVT.

The rearrangement joins TRBV4-2 to TRBJ2-6; maybe TRBD1 (5 bases). CDR1 and CDR2 from the germline V gene are LGHNA and YNFKEQ. Between the trimmed V and J ends, which lost 0 bases and 0 bases, there was a span of 9 bases. This CDR3 region has 17 residues. CDR3: CASSQDPDSSGANVLTF. Written as DNA, the CDR3 is TGTGCCAGCAGCCAAGATCCTGACAGCTCTGGGGCCAACGTCCTGACTTTC.

In this sample, this clonotype turned up many times. This chain connects TRBV9 to TRBJ2-7; 15 bases are a match to TRBD2. V trimming: 2 bases; J trimming: 7 bases; junction bases outside the gene matches: 1. This CDR3 has 14 amino acids. Germline CDR1 and CDR2: SGDLS and YYNGEE. This CDR3 is CASSVGTSGGEQYF. The CDR3 bases are TGTGCCAGCAGCGTTGGGACTAGCGGGGGGGAGCAGTACTTC. Based on the CDR3 plus reference TRBV9 and TRBJ2-7, the full variable domain is DSGVTQTPKHLITATGQRVTLRCSPRSGDLSVYWYQQSLDQGLQFLIQYYNGEERAKGNILERFSAQQFPDLHSELNLSSLELGDSALYFCASSVGTSGGEQYFGPGTRLTVT.

This clonotype has a handful of counts. The chain combines TRBV19 with TRBJ2-1, with 14 bases that match TRBD2. The CDR3 is made up of 16 amino acids. Trimming removed 5 bases from V and 8 bases from J; junction bases left unmatched: 8. CDR1 and CDR2 (germline): LNHDA, SQIVND (reference sequence). As DNA, the CDR3 is TGTGCCAGTAGTCGGCGACTAGCGGGGGGGCTCGATGAGCAGTTCTTC. Protein: CASSRRLAGGLDEQFF. Variable domain in full (rest from reference TRBV19 and TRBJ2-1): DGGITQSPKYLFRKEGQNVTLSCEQNLNHDAMYWYRQDPGQGLRLIYYSQIVNDFQKGDIAEGYSVSREKKESFPLTVTSAQKNPTAFYLCASSRRLAGGLDEQFFGPGTRLTVL.

There are many counts of this clonotype. The genes are TRBV12-3 or TRBV12-4 and TRBJ1-6, with D possibly TRBD1 on 5 matching bases. The CDR3 covers 13 residues. Trimming removed 6 bases from V and 7 bases from J, with 10 bases in between. As DNA, the CDR3 is TGTGCCAGCAGGGGGACGGGGAATTCACCCCTCCACTTT. Residues: CASRGTGNSPLHF.

This clonotype was seen repeatedly, ten times or more. This chain joins TRBV9 and TRBJ2-1, with 7 bases that match TRBD1. CDR1 is SGDLS and CDR2 is YYNGEE in the germline V gene. V was pared by 9 bases and J by 7 bases, with 10 bases of the junction left unmatched. CDR3 length: 13 amino acids. The CDR3 reads CATSGGMGNEQFF. The CDR3 DNA reads as TGTGCCACCTCAGGGGGTATGGGTAATGAGCAGTTCTTC.

The table lists this clonotype with a few counts. V gene TRBV2 combines with J gene TRBJ2-3, with D hard to call. Between the trimmed V and J ends, which lost 6 bases and 6 bases, there was a span of 10 bases. Germline V gene data show CDR1 as SNHLY and CDR2 as FYNNEI. The CDR3 runs 12 residues. The CDR3 here is CASRILGDTQYF. Written as DNA, the CDR3 is TGTGCCAGCAGGATCCTGGGGGATACGCAGTATTTT.

This clonotype is medium-sized (0.01 to 0.1%) by share. The genes are TRBV20-1 and TRBJ2-5; D not resolved. CDR1 and CDR2 from the germline V gene are DFQATT and SNEGSKA (reference sequence). V was shortened by 6 bases and J by 3 bases, with 14 bases between the two germline ends. The CDR3 is made up of 13 amino acids. DNA of the CDR3: TGCAGTGCCCGTCCAGGATCGGAAGAGACCCAGTACTTC. Translating it yields CSARPGSEETQYF.

As DNA, the CDR3 is TGTGCCAGCTTATCCTATGGCTACACCTTC. It is translated as CASLSYGYTF. The chain uses TRBV7-9 and TRBJ1-2; D remains ambiguous. The V gene lost 8 bases and the J gene lost 4 bases, with 5 bases spanning the gap. CDR1 SEHNR and CDR2 FQNEAQ come from the germline V gene (reference sequence). This CDR3 is 10 amino acids long.

This clonotype was observed at least ten times. V is TRBV7-9 and J is TRBJ1-5, with D tentatively TRBD1 (5 bases). The V end was cut by 0 bases, the J end by 3 bases, with 9 bases between. This CDR3 contains 15 residues. Germline values: CDR1 SEHNR, CDR2 FQNEAQ (reference sequence). For the CDR3, the DNA is TGTGCCAGCAGCTTAGCGGGGCAAGACAATCAGCCCCAGCATTTT. It translates to CASSLAGQDNQPQHF.

This clonotype was seen a handful of times. The V and J genes are TRBV12-3 or TRBV12-4 and TRBJ1-1; D gene ambiguous. V was clipped by 1 base and J by 2 bases, with 8 bases between them. The CDR3 length is 14 residues. The CDR3 here is CASSLEGSNTEAFF. CDR3 DNA: TGTGCCAGCAGTTTAGAGGGTAGTAACACTGAAGCTTTCTTT.

J is TRBJ2-7 and V is TRBV14; D ambiguous. Germline V lookup: CDR1 SGHDN, CDR2 FVKESK. The CDR3 contains 12 residues. V shed 2 bases and J shed 3 bases, with 5 bases lying between them. Written as DNA, the CDR3 is TGTGCCAGCAGCCAATCCTACTACGAGCAGTACTTC. This translates into CASSQSYYEQYF.

The rearrangement uses TRBV5-1 and TRBJ2-5; possibly TRBD1 for D (6 bases). The CDR3 length is 14 residues. Germline V gives CDR1 SGHRS, CDR2 YFSETQ. V lost 4 bases and J lost 5, with 15 bases in between. CDR3 nucleotide sequence: TGCGCCAGCAGCGACCACAGGGATGGGGAGACCCAGTACTTC. Residues: CASSDHRDGETQYF.

The rearrangement links TRBV3-1 to TRBJ2-2; 8 bases are shared with TRBD2. CDR1 and CDR2 from the germline V gene are LGHDT and YNNKEL (reference sequence). This CDR3 has 17 amino acids. The V segment lost 4 bases and the J segment 3 bases; nucleotides outside the gene matches: 10. As DNA, the CDR3 is TGTGCCAGCAGCCTCCCCGGGAGGGTCGTGGACACCGGGGAGCTGTTTTTT. Translation gives CASSLPGRVVDTGELFF. Complete variable domain (other parts from reference TRBV3-1 and TRBJ2-2): DTAVSQTPKYLVTQMGNDKSIKCEQNLGHDTMYWYKQDSKKFLKIMFSYNNKELIINETVPNRFSPKSPDKAHLNLHINSLELGDSAVYFCASSLPGRVVDTGELFFGEGSRLTVL.

The chain carries TRBV20-1 and TRBJ2-2; 13 bases agree with TRBD2. The CDR3 is 16 amino acids. Germline CDR1 DFQATT, CDR2 SNEGSKA (reference sequence). J was trimmed by 5 bases and V by 6 bases; bases with no gene match: 9. CDR3 sequence: CSATRLAGGGTGELFF. The DNA of the CDR3 is TGCAGTGCGACCCGACTAGCGGGGGGAGGGACCGGGGAGCTGTTTTTT.